The clone carrying this T cell receptor (beta chain) has just a few counts. Primers used in a second PCR of roughly 6 to 11 cycles were a sample-barcoded 5' primer and a J-beta primer mix. Every individual sample yielded 2.5 million or more paired-end reads (each containing CDR3). Each CDR3 protein gets one entry after TCRdb re-called the 5' RACE reads with MiXCR. The sample shows 1,100,000 or so distinct CDR3 sequences, more than 40% of them seen only once. The sample originates from a study of blood T cells in healthy people across ages. V lost 8 bases to trimming and J lost 3 bases; unmatched junction nucleotides: 8. Germline V gene sequence: CDR1 WNHNN, CDR2 SYGVQD (reference sequence). The CDR3 spans 15 residues.

The receptor was isolated from a woman aged 60-75 years in good health. V is TRBV10-1 and J is TRBJ2-5; TRBD1 matches at 11 bases. Sequenced: blood. The CDR3 reads CASDGTGGGEETQYF. CDR3 coding DNA: TGCGCCAGCGACGGGACAGGGGGTGGCGAAGAGACCCAGTACTTC.